The entry below describes one TCR beta chain. Naive CD4+ T cells were purified with Tregs depleted by CD25. Semi-nested PCR with Nested Universal Primer A followed constant-region reverse priming of full-length variable regions. TCRdb reprocessed the 5' RACE reads with MiXCR, giving one entry per CDR3 protein. The sample shows around 50,000 distinct CDR3 sequences, 17% of them seen only once. CDR3 size: 14 residues. With V trimmed by 5 bases and J by 7 bases, 6 bases remained unmatched. The specimen sequenced was naive CD4+ T cells sorted from blood. The subset: naive CD4+ T cells, CD4+CD45RA+CD25-. V gene TRBV12-3 or TRBV12-4 combines with J gene TRBJ2-1; TRBD2 aligns across 9 bases. The clonotype comes from a female donor with breast cancer. The DNA for the CDR3 is TGTGCCAGCAGTATCAGCGGGGGGAGGAATGAGCAGTTCTTC. This codes for CASSISGGRNEQFF.